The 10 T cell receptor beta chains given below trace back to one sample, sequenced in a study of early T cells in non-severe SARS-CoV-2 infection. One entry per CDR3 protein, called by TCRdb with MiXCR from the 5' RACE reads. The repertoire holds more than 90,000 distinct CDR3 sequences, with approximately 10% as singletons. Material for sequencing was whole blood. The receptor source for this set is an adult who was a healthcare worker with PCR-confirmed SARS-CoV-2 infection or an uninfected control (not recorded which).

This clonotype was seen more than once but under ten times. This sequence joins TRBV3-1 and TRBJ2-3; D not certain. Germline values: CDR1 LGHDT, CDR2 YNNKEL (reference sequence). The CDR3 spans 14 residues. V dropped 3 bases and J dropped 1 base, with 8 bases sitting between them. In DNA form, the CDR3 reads TGTGCCAGCAGCCAGAATGAAGGCACAGATACGCAGTATTTT. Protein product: CASSQNEGTDTQYF.

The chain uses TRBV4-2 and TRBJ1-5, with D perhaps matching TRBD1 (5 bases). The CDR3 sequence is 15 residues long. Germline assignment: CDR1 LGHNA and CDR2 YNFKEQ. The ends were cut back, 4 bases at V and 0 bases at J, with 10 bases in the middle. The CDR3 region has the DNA TGTGCCAGCAGCCCTCAGGGAGATAGCAATCAGCCCCAGCATTTT. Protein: CASSPQGDSNQPQHF.

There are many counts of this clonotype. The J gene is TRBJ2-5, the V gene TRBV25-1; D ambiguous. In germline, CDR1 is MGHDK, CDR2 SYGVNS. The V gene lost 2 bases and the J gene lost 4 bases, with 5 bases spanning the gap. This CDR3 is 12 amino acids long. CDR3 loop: CASSEIGETQYF. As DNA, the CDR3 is TGTGCCAGCAGTGAAATTGGAGAGACCCAGTACTTC.

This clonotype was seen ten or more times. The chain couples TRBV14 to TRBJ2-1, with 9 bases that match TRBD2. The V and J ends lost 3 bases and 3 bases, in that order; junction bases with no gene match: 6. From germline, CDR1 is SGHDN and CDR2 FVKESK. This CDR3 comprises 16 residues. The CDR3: CASSHFLSGSYNEQFF. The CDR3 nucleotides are TGTGCCAGCAGCCACTTCCTTAGCGGGAGCTACAATGAGCAGTTCTTC.

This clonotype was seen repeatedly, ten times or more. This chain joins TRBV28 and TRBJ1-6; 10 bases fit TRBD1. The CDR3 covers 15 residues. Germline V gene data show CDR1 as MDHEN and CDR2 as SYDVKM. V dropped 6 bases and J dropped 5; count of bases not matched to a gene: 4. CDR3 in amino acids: CASRPGQGNNSPLHF. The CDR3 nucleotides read TGTGCCAGCAGGCCGGGACAGGGGAATAATTCACCCCTCCACTTT.

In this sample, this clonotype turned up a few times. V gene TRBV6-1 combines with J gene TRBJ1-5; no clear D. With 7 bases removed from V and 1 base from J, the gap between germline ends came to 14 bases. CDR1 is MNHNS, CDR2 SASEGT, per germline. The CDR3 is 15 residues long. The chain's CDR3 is CASMVGRGSNQPQHF. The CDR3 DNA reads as TGTGCCAGCATGGTCGGTCGAGGAAGCAATCAGCCCCAGCATTTT.

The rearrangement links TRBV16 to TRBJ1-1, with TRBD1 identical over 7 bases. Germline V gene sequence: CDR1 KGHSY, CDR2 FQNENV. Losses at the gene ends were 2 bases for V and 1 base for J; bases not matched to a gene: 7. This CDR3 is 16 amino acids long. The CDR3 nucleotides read TGTGCCAGCAGCCAAACACTCCGGGACAGGAACACTGAAGCTTTCTTT. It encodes CASSQTLRDRNTEAFF. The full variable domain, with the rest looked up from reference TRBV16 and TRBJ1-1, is GEEVAQTPKHLVRGEGQKAKLYCAPIKGHSYVFWYQQVLKNEFKFLISFQNENVFDETGMPKERFSAKCLPNSPCSLEIQATKLEDSAVYFCASSQTLRDRNTEAFFGQGTRLTVV.

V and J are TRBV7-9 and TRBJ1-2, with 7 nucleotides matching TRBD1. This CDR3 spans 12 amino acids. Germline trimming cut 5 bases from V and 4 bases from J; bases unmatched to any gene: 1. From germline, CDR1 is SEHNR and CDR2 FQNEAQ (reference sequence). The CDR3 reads CASSRDSYGYTF. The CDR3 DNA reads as TGTGCCAGCAGCAGGGACAGCTATGGCTACACCTTC. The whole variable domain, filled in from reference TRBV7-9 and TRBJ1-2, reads DTGVSQNPRHKITKRGQNVTFRCDPISEHNRLYWYRQTLGQGPEFLTYFQNEAQLEKSRLLSDRFSAERPKGSFSTLEIQRTEQGDSAMYLCASSRDSYGYTFGSGTRLTVV.

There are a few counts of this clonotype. The CDR3: CSARAGTANEKLFF. DNA for the CDR3: TGCAGTGCTAGAGCCGGGACAGCTAATGAAAAACTGTTTTTT. This sequence joins TRBV20-1 and TRBJ1-4, with 7 bases lining up with TRBD1. The length of the CDR3 is 14 residues. V was clipped by 1 base and J by 3 bases; unmatched bases: 2. Per germline, CDR1 DFQATT and CDR2 SNEGSKA (reference sequence).

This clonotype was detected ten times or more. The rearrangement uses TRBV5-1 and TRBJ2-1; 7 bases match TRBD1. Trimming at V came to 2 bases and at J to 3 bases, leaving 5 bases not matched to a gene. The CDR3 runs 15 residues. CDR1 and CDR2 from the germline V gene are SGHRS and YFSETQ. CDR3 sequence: CASSLEGGVYNEQFF. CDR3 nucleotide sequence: TGCGCCAGCAGCTTAGAAGGGGGCGTCTACAATGAGCAGTTCTTC.